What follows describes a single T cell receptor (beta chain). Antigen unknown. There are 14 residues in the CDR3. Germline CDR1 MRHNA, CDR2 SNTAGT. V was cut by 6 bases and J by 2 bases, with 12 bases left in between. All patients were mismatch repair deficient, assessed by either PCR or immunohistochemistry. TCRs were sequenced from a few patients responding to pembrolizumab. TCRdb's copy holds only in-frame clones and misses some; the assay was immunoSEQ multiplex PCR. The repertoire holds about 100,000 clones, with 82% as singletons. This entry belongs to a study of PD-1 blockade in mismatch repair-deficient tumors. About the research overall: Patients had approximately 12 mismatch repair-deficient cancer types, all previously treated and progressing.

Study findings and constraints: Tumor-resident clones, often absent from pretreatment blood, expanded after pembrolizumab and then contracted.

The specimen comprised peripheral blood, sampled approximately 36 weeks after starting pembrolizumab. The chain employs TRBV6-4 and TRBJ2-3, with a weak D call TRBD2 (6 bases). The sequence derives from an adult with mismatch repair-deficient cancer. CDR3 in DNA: TGTGCCAGCAGCCCCCTAGCGAACACAGATACGCAGTATTTT. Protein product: CASSPLANTDTQYF.